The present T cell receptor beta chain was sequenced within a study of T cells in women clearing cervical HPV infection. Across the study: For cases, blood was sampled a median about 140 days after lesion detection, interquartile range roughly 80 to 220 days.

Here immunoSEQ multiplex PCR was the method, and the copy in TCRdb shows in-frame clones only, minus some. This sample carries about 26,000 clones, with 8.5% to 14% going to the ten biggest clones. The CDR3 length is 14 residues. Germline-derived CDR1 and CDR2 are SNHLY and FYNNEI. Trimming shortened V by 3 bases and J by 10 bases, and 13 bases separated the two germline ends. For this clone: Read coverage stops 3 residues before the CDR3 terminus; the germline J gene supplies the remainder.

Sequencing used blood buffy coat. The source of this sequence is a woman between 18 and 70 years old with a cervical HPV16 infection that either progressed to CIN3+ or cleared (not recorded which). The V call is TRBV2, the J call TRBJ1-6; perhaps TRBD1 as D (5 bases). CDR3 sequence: CASSEGQRQSPLHF. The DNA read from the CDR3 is TGTGCCAGCAGTGAGGGGCAGCGCCAATCACCC. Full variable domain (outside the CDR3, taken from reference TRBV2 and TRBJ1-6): EPEVTQTPSHQVTQMGQEVILRCVPISNHLYFYWYRQILGQKVEFLVSFYNNEISEKSEIFDDQFSVERPDGSNFTLKIRSTKLEDSAMYFCASSEGQRQSPLHFGNGTRLTVT.